The 25 T cell receptor beta chains below all came from one sample that was sequenced in a study of cytomegalovirus exposure and HLA in healthy donors. This PCR relied on a set of 60 Vbeta primers and 13 Jbeta primers. The protocol was immunoSEQ multiplex PCR, while the TCRdb copy is restricted to in-frame clones and leaves out a portion. This sample contains about 40,000 clones. The sample was PBMCs. These receptors were taken from a human donor in good health.

The rearrangement joins TRBV20-1 to TRBJ2-1, with D unclear. Germline CDR1 reads DFQATT; CDR2 reads SNEGSKA (reference sequence). The length of the CDR3 is 10 residues. V was cut by 4 bases and J by 4 bases, with 2 bases left in between. The DNA for the CDR3 is TGCAGTGCTACTTACAATGAGCAGTTCTTC. It yields the protein CSATYNEQFF.

The chain has TRBV19 and TRBJ1-4; 7 nucleotides align to TRBD1. This CDR3 is 15 amino acids long. In germline, CDR1 is LNHDA, CDR2 SQIVND (reference sequence). Trimming took 4 bases from V and 6 from J; bases not matched to a gene: 8. The CDR3 reads CASSNTGAADEKLFF. The CDR3 DNA sequence: TGTGCCAGTAGTAACACAGGGGCCGCCGATGAAAAACTGTTTTTT.

The chain couples TRBV18 to TRBJ1-2; the D gene is possibly TRBD1 (6 bases). Trimming left V 2 bases short and J 8 bases short, with 12 bases between. Germline CDR1 reads KGHSH; CDR2 reads LQKENI. The CDR3 is 13 residues long. The CDR3 region is CASSPTGIAGYTF. CDR3 bases: TGTGCCAGCTCACCAACAGGGATCGCGGGCTACACCTTC.

CDR3 bases: TGCGCCAGCAGCCAAGAGACAGGGGGTGGGACTGAAGCTTTCTTT. Its translation: CASSQETGGGTEAFF. The rearrangement joins TRBV4-1 to TRBJ1-1; TRBD1 agrees at 9 bases. After removal of 0 bases from V and 5 bases from J, the junction contained 4 bases not matched to a gene. The germline CDR1 and CDR2 sequences are MGHRA and YSYEKL. This CDR3 spans 15 amino acids.

A note on this clone: Other DNA sequences of this sample code for an identical CDR3. The gene calls are TRBV29-1 and TRBJ1-1, with 8 bases lining up with TRBD1. Per the germline V gene, CDR1 is SQVTM and CDR2 is ANQGSEA. V lost 6 bases to trimming and J lost 1 base; unmatched junction nucleotides: 1. This CDR3 is built from 12 residues. CDR3 DNA sequence: TGCAGCGTCGGACAGGGGAACACTGAAGCTTTCTTT. Its translation is CSVGQGNTEAFF.

The chain has TRBV5-8 and TRBJ1-2, with a tentative D call TRBD1 (6 bases). Germline-derived CDR1 and CDR2 are SGHTS and YDEGEE. Trimming took off 4 bases at V and 8 bases at J, with 24 bases between the two ends. CDR3 length equals 16 residues. CDR3 sequence: CASSPEGGLAITGYTF. For the CDR3, the DNA is TGTGCCAGCAGCCCCGAGGGGGGGCTGGCTATCACCGGCTACACCTTC.

The V call is TRBV4-1, the J call TRBJ1-5, with a possible D match to TRBD1 (6 bases). The germline V and J ends were trimmed by 0 bases and 11 bases, with 20 bases remaining between them. The CDR3 contains 16 residues. In germline, CDR1 is MGHRA, CDR2 YSYEKL. The CDR3 DNA sequence: TGCGCCAGCAGCCAAGAGCCAGGGTTTCCATCAGGGGCCCAGCATTTT. Translated: CASSQEPGFPSGAQHF.

V gene TRBV5-5 combines with J gene TRBJ2-7; perhaps TRBD2 as D (6 bases). V was cut by 2 bases and J by 3 bases, with 18 bases left in between. This CDR3 has 16 amino acids. The germline gives CDR1 SGHKS, CDR2 YYEKEE (reference sequence). The CDR3 sequence is CASSFSPQGGFYEQYF. The CDR3, as DNA: TGTGCCAGCAGCTTTAGTCCCCAGGGAGGATTCTACGAGCAGTACTTC.

The chain links TRBV13 to TRBJ2-1, with D possibly TRBD2 on 5 matching bases. V lost 1 base and J lost 6, with 7 bases in between. Germline values: CDR1 PRHDT, CDR2 FYEKMQ (reference sequence). This CDR3 has 13 amino acids. The CDR3 is CASSLDGLNEQFF. DNA of the CDR3: TGTGCCAGCAGCTTAGACGGACTCAATGAGCAGTTCTTC.

V gene TRBV7-6 combines with J gene TRBJ2-5, with D unclear. V lost 1 base to trimming and J lost 5 bases, with 14 bases between them. The length of the CDR3 is 15 residues. Germline V lookup: CDR1 SGHVS, CDR2 FNYEAQ. The CDR3 DNA follows: TGTGCCAGCAGCTTAGATCGGTCCGCCTGGGAGACCCAGTACTTC. It specifies CASSLDRSAWETQYF.

This sequence joins TRBV7-9 and TRBJ2-1; TRBD2 matches at 8 bases. From germline, CDR1 is SEHNR and CDR2 FQNEAQ (reference sequence). This CDR3 is 18 amino acids long. Unmatched junction bases numbered 14, after V lost 1 base and J lost 6 bases. The CDR3 DNA is TGTGCCAGCAGCTTAGATGGTCGGCGGGGGGAAAGAGGCAATGAGCAGTTCTTC. Its translation is CASSLDGRRGERGNEQFF. The whole variable domain, remainder taken from reference TRBV7-9 and TRBJ2-1, is DTGVSQNPRHKITKRGQNVTFRCDPISEHNRLYWYRQTLGQGPEFLTYFQNEAQLEKSRLLSDRFSAERPKGSFSTLEIQRTEQGDSAMYLCASSLDGRRGERGNEQFFGPGTRLTVL.

The chain employs TRBV6-6 and TRBJ1-1, with TRBD1 as a possible D gene (6 bases). The V end lost 7 bases, the J end lost 2 bases, and 17 bases lay between the germline ends. The length of the CDR3 is 15 residues. Looked up from germline, CDR1 is MNHNY and CDR2 is SVGAGI (reference sequence). The CDR3 sequence is CASNTLGTTNTEAFF. The CDR3 DNA sequence: TGTGCCAGCAACACCTTAGGGACAACTAACACTGAAGCTTTCTTT.

The CDR3 DNA is TGTGCCTGGAGTTCCCCCGACAATGAGCAGTTCTTC. Translation: CAWSSPDNEQFF. The chain carries TRBV30 and TRBJ2-1; D gene unclear. This CDR3 is built from 12 residues. The V gene lost 2 bases and the J gene lost 5 bases, with 7 bases spanning the gap. Germline assignment: CDR1 GTSNPN and CDR2 SVGIG (reference sequence). Drawing the rest from reference TRBV30 and TRBJ2-1, the complete variable domain is SQTIHQWPATLVQPVGSPLSLECTVEGTSNPNLYWYRQAAGRGLQLLFYSVGIGQISSEVPQNLSASRPQDRQFILSSKKLLLSDSGFYLCAWSSPDNEQFFGPGTRLTVL.

The chain links TRBV6-1 to TRBJ1-1; TRBD1 is a possible D gene (6 bases). V was pared by 4 bases and J by 0 bases, with 18 bases between. This CDR3 is built from 17 residues. Germline V gives CDR1 MNHNS, CDR2 SASEGT. This chain's CDR3 is CASSADLNRAVNTEAFF. In DNA, the CDR3 is TGTGCCAGCAGTGCCGACCTGAACAGGGCGGTGAACACTGAAGCTTTCTTT.

The chain combines TRBV4-1 with TRBJ1-1; no reliable D call. V lost 4 bases to trimming and J lost 7 bases, with 13 bases between them. Germline CDR1 and CDR2: MGHRA and YSYEKL. This CDR3 spans 13 amino acids. DNA for the CDR3: TGCGCCAGCAGCCCCATGGCAGCAGGTGAAGCTTTCTTT. Translated, it gives CASSPMAAGEAFF.

The V and J genes are TRBV2 and TRBJ2-7; D may be TRBD2 (6 bases). Trimming removed 11 bases from V and 2 bases from J, with 19 bases in between. The CDR3 is 14 residues long. The germline CDR1 and CDR2 sequences are SNHLY and FYNNEI. The chain's CDR3 is CAGGSVASAYEQYF. The CDR3 coding sequence is TGTGCCGGGGGGTCGGTTGCGAGCGCCTACGAGCAGTACTTC.

This chain connects TRBV7-3 to TRBJ2-1; tentative D call: TRBD2 (7 bases). There are 15 residues in the CDR3. V was clipped by 0 bases and J by 6 bases, with 12 bases between them. Germline values: CDR1 SGHTA, CDR2 FQGTGA. The CDR3 DNA follows: TGTGCCAGCAGCTTAACAGTGGGGGGGGCCAATGAGCAGTTCTTC. Its protein product is CASSLTVGGANEQFF.

V usage is TRBV2 and J usage is TRBJ1-1; tentative D call: TRBD1 (6 bases). V was cut by 4 bases and J by 3 bases, with 15 bases left in between. The length of the CDR3 is 15 residues. CDR1 and CDR2 (germline): SNHLY, FYNNEI. CDR3 DNA sequence: TGTGCCAGCAGTGCCGGGGGGGCTCCCCACACTGAAGCTTTCTTT. The encoded protein is CASSAGGAPHTEAFF.

CDR3 region: CSVRQGVGELFF. In DNA form, the CDR3 reads TGCAGCGTTCGACAGGGTGTCGGGGAGCTGTTTTTT. V usage is TRBV29-1 and J usage is TRBJ2-2; 7 positions agree with TRBD1. Trimming took 5 bases from V and 7 from J; bases not matched to a gene: 4. The CDR3 spans 12 residues. CDR1 and CDR2 (germline): SQVTM, ANQGSEA.

Concerning this clone itself: Relative to the germline gene, one junction end is altered; a read error may explain this. The chain joins TRBV19 to TRBJ1-6; 7 positions match TRBD1. From germline, CDR1 is LNHDA and CDR2 SQIVND (reference sequence). The CDR3 is 14 amino acids. The CDR3: CASTPGQPNSHLHF. CDR3 sequence (DNA): TGTGCCAGTACCCCGGGACAGCCGAATTCACACCTCCACTTT. The complete variable domain, with remaining parts taken from reference TRBV19 and TRBJ1-6, reads DGGITQSPKYLFRKEGQNVTLSCEQNLNHDAMYWYRQDPGQGLRLIYYSQIVNDFQKGDIAEGYSVSREKKESFPLTVTSAQKNPTAFYLCASTPGQPNSHLHFGNGTRLTVT.

In DNA form, the CDR3 reads TGTGCCAGCAGCTTGCGGAGTCGCTACGAGCAGTACTTC. Its translation is CASSLRSRYEQYF. This chain uses TRBV5-6 with TRBJ2-7, with D uncertain. The V end lost 1 base, the J end lost 3 bases, and 8 bases lay between the germline ends. The germline V gene has CDR1 SGHDT and CDR2 YYEEEE. This CDR3 comprises 13 residues.

The chain joins TRBV4-1 to TRBJ1-3; 12 bases line up with TRBD1. The V gene end was trimmed by 4 bases and the J gene end by 7 bases; junction bases not matched to a gene: 5. Germline V gives CDR1 MGHRA, CDR2 YSYEKL. This CDR3 is built from 15 residues. The CDR3 here is CASSRGQGASNTIYF. The CDR3 DNA is TGCGCCAGCAGCCGGGGACAGGGGGCTAGTAACACCATATATTTT.

The V call is TRBV28, the J call TRBJ1-2, with 10 nucleotides matching TRBD1. The CDR3 spans 14 residues. The junction had 11 bases not matched to a gene; V was cut back by 8 bases and J by 8 bases. CDR1 is MDHEN, CDR2 SYDVKM, per germline. The CDR3 DNA sequence: TGTGCCAGCGGGGGACCGGGACAGGGGAAAGGCTACACCTTC. It yields the protein CASGGPGQGKGYTF.

The chain uses TRBV9 and TRBJ1-2, with 11 bases that match TRBD1. In germline, CDR1 is SGDLS, CDR2 YYNGEE. The ends lost 4 bases at V and 3 bases at J; junction bases unmatched: 2. There are 14 residues in the CDR3. The CDR3 region has the DNA TGTGCCAGCAGCCCGGGACAGGGGGACTATGGCTACACCTTC. Translating gives CASSPGQGDYGYTF. Full variable domain (outside the CDR3, taken from reference TRBV9 and TRBJ1-2): DSGVTQTPKHLITATGQRVTLRCSPRSGDLSVYWYQQSLDQGLQFLIQYYNGEERAKGNILERFSAQQFPDLHSELNLSSLELGDSALYFCASSPGQGDYGYTFGSGTRLTVV.

The J gene is TRBJ2-1, the V gene TRBV4-1; 13 bases line up with TRBD2. Trimming cost V 4 bases and J 7 bases; bases outside gene matches: 7. CDR3 length: 16 amino acids. Germline V gives CDR1 MGHRA, CDR2 YSYEKL. The CDR3 loop is CASSPPLAGGRNEQFF. The CDR3 DNA follows: TGCGCCAGCAGCCCCCCACTAGCGGGGGGGCGGAATGAGCAGTTCTTC.